This T cell receptor beta chain was profiled in a study of T cells in Graves' hyperthyroidism and ophthalmopathy. The CDR3 regions of TCR beta were amplified from RNA transcripts. HTBI primers were employed in a first-round RT-PCR of the TCR CDR3. TCRdb independently ran MiXCR on the multiplex PCR reads; one entry per CDR3 protein. The table records 300,000 to 450,000 distinct CDR3 sequences, roughly 20% of them present only once. This CDR3 is built from 13 residues. Per the germline V gene, CDR1 is LGHNA and CDR2 is YSLEER. V was pared by 4 bases and J by 3 bases, with 10 bases between. V gene TRBV4-3 combines with J gene TRBJ2-7, with D hard to call. The receptor was derived from a woman in her thirties or forties with Graves' ophthalmopathy. Material: blood. CDR3 coding DNA: TGCGCCAGCAGCCGCCAGTTTGGCTACGAGCAGTACTTC. This sequence encodes CASSRQFGYEQYF.